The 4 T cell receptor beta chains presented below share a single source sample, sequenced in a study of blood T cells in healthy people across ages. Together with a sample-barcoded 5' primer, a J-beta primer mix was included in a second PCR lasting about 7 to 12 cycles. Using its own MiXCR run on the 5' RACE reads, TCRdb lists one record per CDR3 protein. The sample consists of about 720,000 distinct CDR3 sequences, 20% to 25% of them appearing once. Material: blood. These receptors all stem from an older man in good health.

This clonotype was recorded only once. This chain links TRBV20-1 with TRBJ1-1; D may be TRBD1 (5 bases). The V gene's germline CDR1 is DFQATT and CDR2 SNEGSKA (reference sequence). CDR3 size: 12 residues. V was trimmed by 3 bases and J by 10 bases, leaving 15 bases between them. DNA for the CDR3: TGCAGTGCTAGCGTCCAGGGAAGGCGAGCTTTCTTT. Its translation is CSASVQGRRAFF.

This CDR3 is CASVGYGILGEEAFF. The CDR3 bases are TGTGCCAGCGTAGGATATGGAATATTGGGGGAGGAAGCTTTCTTT. The rearrangement joins TRBV6-6 to TRBJ1-1; D might be TRBD1 (5 bases). This CDR3 has 15 residues. V dropped 8 bases and J dropped 8 bases, with 24 bases sitting between them. In germline, CDR1 is MNHNY, CDR2 SVGAGI (reference sequence).

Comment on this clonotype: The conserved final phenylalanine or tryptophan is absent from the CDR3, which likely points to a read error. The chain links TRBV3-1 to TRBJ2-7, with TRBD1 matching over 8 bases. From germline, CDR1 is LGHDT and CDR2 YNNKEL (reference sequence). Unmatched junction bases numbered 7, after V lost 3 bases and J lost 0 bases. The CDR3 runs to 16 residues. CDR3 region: CASSQGTGGSSYEQYL. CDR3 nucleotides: TGTGCCAGCAGCCAGGGAACAGGGGGGAGCTCCTACGAGCAGTACCTC.

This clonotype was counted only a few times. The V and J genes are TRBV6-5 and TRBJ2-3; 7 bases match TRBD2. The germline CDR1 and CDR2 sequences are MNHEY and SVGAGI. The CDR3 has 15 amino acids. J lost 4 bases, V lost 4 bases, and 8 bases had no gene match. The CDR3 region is CASSSPAGTSDTQYF. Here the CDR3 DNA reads TGTGCCAGCAGTTCCCCAGCGGGAACTTCAGATACGCAGTATTTT.